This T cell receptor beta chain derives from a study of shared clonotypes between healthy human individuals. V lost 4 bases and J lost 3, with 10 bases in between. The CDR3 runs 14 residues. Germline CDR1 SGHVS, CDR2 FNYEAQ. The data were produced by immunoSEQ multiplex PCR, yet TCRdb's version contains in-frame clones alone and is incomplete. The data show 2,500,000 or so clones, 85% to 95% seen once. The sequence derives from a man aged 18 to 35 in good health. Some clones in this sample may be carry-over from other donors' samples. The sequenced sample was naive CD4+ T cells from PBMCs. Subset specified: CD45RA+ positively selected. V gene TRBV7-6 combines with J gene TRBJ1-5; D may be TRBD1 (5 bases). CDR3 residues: CASSWGPSNQPQHF. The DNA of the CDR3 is TGTGCCAGCAGCTGGGGACCGTCCAATCAGCCCCAGCATTTT.